The 4 T cell receptor beta chains below were found in one sample sequenced in a study of PD-1 blockade in classical Hodgkin lymphoma. With no exception, relapse followed autologous stem cell transplantation in all patients, and brentuximab vedotin exposure varied. Sequenced by immunoSEQ multiplex PCR; TCRdb stores in-frame clones only, minus some. The table shows about 28,000 clones, with roughly three quarters occurring only once. Specimen: peripheral blood mononuclear cells (PBMCs), collected before the second cycle of nivolumab. Source of these receptors: a human donor with classical Hodgkin lymphoma.

V usage is TRBV6-5 and J usage is TRBJ2-1; the match to TRBD2 covers 7 bases. Germline V gives CDR1 MNHEY, CDR2 SVGAGI. The V segment lost 5 bases and the J segment 5 bases; nucleotides outside the gene matches: 6. CDR3 length: 14 amino acids. DNA for the CDR3: TGTGCCAGCAGTCCAGAAGGGACTAACAATGAGCAGTTCTTC. As protein: CASSPEGTNNEQFF.

CDR3 in DNA: TGTGCCACCCCATCTAGTGAGCAGTTCTTC. Its translation: CATPSSEQFF. This chain joins TRBV5-6 and TRBJ2-1, with D unresolved. Looked up from germline, CDR1 is SGHDT and CDR2 is YYEEEE. Trimming cost V 9 bases and J 9 bases, with 10 bases left between them. The CDR3 extends over 10 amino acids. Combining the CDR3 with reference TRBV5-6 and TRBJ2-1 gives the whole variable domain DAGVTQSPTHLIKTRGQQVTLRCSPKSGHDTVSWYQQALGQGPQFIFQYYEEEERQRGNFPDRFSGHQFPNYSSELNVNALLLGDSALYLCATPSSEQFFGPGTRLTVL.

V and J are TRBV4-2 and TRBJ2-1; the D gene is possibly TRBD2 (5 bases). Germline loops: CDR1 LGHNA, CDR2 YNFKEQ. V was shortened by 0 bases and J by 0 bases, with 12 bases between the two germline ends. The CDR3 contains 17 residues. The CDR3 bases are TGTGCCAGCAGCCAAGAACCTCTAGGGAGCTCCTACAATGAGCAGTTCTTC. Translated: CASSQEPLGSSYNEQFF.

This chain links TRBV5-6 with TRBJ1-3; D remains unclear. The CDR3 is 14 amino acids. Deletions cut 0 bases from V and 8 bases from J, with 12 bases between. Germline V gives CDR1 SGHDT, CDR2 YYEEEE. CDR3 region: CASSLGPWVDTIYF. CDR3 sequence (DNA): TGTGCCAGCAGCTTGGGTCCTTGGGTGGACACCATATATTTT.